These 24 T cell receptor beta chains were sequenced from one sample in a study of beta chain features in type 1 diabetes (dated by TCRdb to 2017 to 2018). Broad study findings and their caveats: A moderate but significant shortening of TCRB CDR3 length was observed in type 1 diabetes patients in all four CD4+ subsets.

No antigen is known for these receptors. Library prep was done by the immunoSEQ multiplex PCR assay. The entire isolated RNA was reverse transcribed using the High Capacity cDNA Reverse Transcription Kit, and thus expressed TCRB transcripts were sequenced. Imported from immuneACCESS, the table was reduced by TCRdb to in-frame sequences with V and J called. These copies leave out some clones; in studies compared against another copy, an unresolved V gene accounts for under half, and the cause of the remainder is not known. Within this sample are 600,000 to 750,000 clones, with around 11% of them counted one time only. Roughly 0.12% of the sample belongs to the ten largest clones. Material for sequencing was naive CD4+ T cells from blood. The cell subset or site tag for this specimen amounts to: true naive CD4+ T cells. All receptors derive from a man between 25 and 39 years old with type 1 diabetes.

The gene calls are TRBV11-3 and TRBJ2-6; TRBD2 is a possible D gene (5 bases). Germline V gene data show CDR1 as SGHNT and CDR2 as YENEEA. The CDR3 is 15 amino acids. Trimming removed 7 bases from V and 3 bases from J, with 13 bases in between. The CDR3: CASNIRGYGANVLTF. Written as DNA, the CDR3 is TGTGCCAGCAACATCCGGGGTTATGGGGCCAACGTCCTGACTTTC.

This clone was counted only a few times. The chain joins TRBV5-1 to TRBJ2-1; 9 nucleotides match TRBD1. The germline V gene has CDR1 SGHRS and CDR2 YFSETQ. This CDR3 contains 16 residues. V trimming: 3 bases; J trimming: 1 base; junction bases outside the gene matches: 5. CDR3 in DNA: TGCGCCAGCAGCTCCGGGACAGGGAGTTCCTACAATGAGCAGTTCTTC. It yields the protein CASSSGTGSSYNEQFF.

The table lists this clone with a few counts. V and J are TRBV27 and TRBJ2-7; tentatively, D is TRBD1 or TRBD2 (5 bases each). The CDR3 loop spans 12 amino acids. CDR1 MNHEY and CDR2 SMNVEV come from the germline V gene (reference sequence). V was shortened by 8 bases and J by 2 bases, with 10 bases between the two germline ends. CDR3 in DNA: TGTGCCAGCGGGACGGCTCCCTACGAGCAGTACTTC. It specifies CASGTAPYEQYF.

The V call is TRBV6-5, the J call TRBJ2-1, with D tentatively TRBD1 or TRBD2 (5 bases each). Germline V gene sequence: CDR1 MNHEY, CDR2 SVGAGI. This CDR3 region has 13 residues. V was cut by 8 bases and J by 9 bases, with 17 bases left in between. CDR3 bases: TGTGCCAGCCTCCGGGCCGAGGGGAGTGAGCAGTTCTTC. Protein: CASLRAEGSEQFF.

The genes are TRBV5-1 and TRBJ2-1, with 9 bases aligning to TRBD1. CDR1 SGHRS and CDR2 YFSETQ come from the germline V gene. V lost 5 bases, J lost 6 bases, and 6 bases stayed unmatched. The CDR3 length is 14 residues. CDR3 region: CASRRDREGNEQFF. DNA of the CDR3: TGCGCCAGCAGGCGGGACAGGGAGGGCAATGAGCAGTTCTTC.

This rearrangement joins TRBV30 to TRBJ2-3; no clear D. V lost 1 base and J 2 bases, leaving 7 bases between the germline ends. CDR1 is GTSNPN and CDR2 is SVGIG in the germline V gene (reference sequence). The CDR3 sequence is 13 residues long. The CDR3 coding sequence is TGTGCCTGGAGTGGTACGGTCACAGATACGCAGTATTTT. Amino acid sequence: CAWSGTVTDTQYF.

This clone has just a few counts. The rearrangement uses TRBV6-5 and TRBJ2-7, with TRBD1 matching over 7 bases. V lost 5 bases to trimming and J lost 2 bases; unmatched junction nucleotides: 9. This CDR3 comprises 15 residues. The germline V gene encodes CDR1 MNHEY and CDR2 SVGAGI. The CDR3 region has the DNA TGTGCCAGCAGTCCCGGGACAGCTCCACCCTACGAGCAGTACTTC. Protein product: CASSPGTAPPYEQYF.

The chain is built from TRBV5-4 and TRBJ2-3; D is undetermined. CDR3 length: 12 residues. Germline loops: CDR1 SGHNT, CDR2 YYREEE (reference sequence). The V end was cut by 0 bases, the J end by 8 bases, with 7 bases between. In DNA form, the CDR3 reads TGTGCCAGCAGCTTGGTCCTGGGTACGCAGTATTTT. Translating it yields CASSLVLGTQYF. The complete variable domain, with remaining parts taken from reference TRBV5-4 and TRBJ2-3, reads ETGVTQSPTHLIKTRGQQVTLRCSSQSGHNTVSWYQQALGQGPQFIFQYYREEENGRGNFPPRFSGLQFPNYSSELNVNALELDDSALYLCASSLVLGTQYFGPGTRLTVL.

DNA for the CDR3: TGCGCCAGCAGCCCCCGGGACAGGGGAATTTACGAGCAGTACTTC. It translates to CASSPRDRGIYEQYF. The genes are TRBV5-1 and TRBJ2-7; 10 bases are shared with TRBD1. Unmatched junction bases numbered 8, after V lost 4 bases and J lost 4 bases. Per the germline V gene, CDR1 is SGHRS and CDR2 is YFSETQ. CDR3 length equals 15 residues. The full variable domain, in which reference TRBV5-1 and TRBJ2-7 provide the parts outside the CDR3, is KAGVTQTPRYLIKTRGQQVTLSCSPISGHRSVSWYQQTPGQGLQFLFEYFSETQRNKGNFPGRFSGRQFSNSRSEMNVSTLELGDSALYLCASSPRDRGIYEQYFGPGTRLTVT.

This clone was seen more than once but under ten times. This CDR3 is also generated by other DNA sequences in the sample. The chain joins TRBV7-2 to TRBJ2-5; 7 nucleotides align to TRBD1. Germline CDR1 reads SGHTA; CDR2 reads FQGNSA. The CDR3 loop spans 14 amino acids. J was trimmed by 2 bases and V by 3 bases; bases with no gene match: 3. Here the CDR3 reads CASSFGTAQETQYF. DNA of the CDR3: TGTGCCAGCAGCTTCGGGACAGCTCAAGAGACCCAGTACTTC.

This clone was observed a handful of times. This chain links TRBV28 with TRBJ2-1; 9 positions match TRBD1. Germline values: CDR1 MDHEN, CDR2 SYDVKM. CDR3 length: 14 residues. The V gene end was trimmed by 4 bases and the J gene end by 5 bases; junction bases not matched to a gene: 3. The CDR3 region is CASSYRDRDNEQFF. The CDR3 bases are TGTGCCAGCAGTTACCGGGACAGGGACAATGAGCAGTTCTTC.

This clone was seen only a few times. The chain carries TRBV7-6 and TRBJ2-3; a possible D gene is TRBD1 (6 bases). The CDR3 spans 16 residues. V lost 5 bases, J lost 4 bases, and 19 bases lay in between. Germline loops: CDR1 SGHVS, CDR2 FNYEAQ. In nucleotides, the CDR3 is TGTGCCAGCAGCCCCTACCGGGACAAAGTGGCAGATACGCAGTATTTT. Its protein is CASSPYRDKVADTQYF.

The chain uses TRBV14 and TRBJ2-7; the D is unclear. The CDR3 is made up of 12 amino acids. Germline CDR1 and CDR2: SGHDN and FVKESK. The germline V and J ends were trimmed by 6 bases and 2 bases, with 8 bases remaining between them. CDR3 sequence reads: CASSYYTYEQYF. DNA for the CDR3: TGTGCCAGCAGTTACTATACCTACGAGCAGTACTTC. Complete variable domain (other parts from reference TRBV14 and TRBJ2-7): EAGVTQFPSHSVIEKGQTVTLRCDPISGHDNLYWYRRVMGKEIKFLLHFVKESKQDESGMPNNRFLAERTGGTYSTLKVQPAELEDSGVYFCASSYYTYEQYFGPGTRLTVT.

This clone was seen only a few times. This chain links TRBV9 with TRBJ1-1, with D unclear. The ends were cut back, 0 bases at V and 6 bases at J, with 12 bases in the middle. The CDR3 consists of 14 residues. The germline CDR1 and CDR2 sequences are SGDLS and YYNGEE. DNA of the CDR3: TGTGCCAGCAGCGTAGGGGTCAAGGACCCTGAAGCTTTCTTT. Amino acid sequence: CASSVGVKDPEAFF. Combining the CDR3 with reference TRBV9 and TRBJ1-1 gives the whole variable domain DSGVTQTPKHLITATGQRVTLRCSPRSGDLSVYWYQQSLDQGLQFLIQYYNGEERAKGNILERFSAQQFPDLHSELNLSSLELGDSALYFCASSVGVKDPEAFFGQGTRLTVV.

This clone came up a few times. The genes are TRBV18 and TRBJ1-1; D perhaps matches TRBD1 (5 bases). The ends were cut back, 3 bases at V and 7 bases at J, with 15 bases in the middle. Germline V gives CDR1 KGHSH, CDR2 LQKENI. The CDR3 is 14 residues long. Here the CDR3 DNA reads TGTGCCAGCTCACCGCAACAGGCTGACGATGAAGCTTTCTTT. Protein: CASSPQQADDEAFF.

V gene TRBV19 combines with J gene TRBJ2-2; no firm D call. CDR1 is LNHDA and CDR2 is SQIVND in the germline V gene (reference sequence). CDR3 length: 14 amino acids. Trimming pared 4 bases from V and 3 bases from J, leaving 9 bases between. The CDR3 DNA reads TGTGCCAGTAGTAATGGCCTAGACACCGGGGAGCTGTTTTTT. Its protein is CASSNGLDTGELFF.

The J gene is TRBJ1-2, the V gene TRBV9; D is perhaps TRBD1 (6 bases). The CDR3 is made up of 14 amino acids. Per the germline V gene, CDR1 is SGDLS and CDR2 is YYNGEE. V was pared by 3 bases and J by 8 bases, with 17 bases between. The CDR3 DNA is TGTGCCAGCAGCGCCCACTCGGGGGGCTGGGGCTACACCTTC. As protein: CASSAHSGGWGYTF.

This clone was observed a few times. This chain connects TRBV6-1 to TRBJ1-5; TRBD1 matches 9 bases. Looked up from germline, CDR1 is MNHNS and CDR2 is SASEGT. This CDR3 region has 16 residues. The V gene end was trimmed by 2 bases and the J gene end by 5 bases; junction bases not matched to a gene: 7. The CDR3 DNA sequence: TGTGCCAGCAGTGAATTTAGAGGGACAGGGCATCAGCCCCAGCATTTT. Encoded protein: CASSEFRGTGHQPQHF.

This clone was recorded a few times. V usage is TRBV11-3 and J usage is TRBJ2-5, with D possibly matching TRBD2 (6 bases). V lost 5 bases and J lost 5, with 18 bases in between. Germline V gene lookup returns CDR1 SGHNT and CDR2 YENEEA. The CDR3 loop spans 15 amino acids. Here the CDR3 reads CASSPGRRLGETQYF. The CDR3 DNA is TGTGCCAGCAGCCCAGGGAGGCGGCTCGGGGAGACCCAGTACTTC.

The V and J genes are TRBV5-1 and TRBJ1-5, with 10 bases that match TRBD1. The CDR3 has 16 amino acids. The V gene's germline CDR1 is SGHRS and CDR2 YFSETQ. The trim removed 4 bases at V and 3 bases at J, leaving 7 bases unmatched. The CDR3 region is CASSPGQGMINQPQHF. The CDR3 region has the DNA TGCGCCAGCAGCCCGGGACAGGGGATGATCAATCAGCCCCAGCATTTT.

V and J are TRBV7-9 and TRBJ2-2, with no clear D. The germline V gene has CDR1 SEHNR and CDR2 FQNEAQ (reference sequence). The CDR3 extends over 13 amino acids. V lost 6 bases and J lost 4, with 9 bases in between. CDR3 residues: CASRLQRTGELFF. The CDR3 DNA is TGTGCCAGCAGATTACAGCGCACCGGGGAGCTGTTTTTT.

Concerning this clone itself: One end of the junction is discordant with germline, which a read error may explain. CDR3 in amino acids: CASTQQDNFSGANVLTF. The CDR3 DNA is TGTGCCAGCACGCAACAGGACAACTTCTCTGGTGCCAACGTCCTGACTTTC. The rearrangement links TRBV18 to TRBJ2-6; D possibly corresponds to TRBD1 (5 bases). Germline CDR1 is KGHSH and CDR2 is LQKENI. This CDR3 is built from 17 residues. The variable domain in full, completed from reference TRBV18 and TRBJ2-6, reads NAGVMQNPRHLVRRRGQEARLRCSPMKGHSHVYWYRQLPEEGLKFMVYLQKENIIDESGMPKERFSAEFPKEGPSILRIQQVVRGDSAAYFCASTQQDNFSGANVLTFGAGSRLTVL.

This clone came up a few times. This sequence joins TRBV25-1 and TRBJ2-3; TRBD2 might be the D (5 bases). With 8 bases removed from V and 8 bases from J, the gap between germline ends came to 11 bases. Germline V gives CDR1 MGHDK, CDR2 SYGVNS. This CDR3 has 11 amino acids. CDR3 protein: CASSGSGTQYF. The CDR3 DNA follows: TGTGCCAGCTCTGGGAGTGGTACGCAGTATTTT.

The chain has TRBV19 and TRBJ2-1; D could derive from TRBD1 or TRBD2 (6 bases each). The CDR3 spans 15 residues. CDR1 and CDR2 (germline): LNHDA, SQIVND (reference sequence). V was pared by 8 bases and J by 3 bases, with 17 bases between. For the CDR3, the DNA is TGTGCCAGTTCTGGGGGGCCGGTCGACTACAATGAGCAGTTCTTC. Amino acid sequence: CASSGGPVDYNEQFF. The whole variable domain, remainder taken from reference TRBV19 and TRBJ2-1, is DGGITQSPKYLFRKEGQNVTLSCEQNLNHDAMYWYRQDPGQGLRLIYYSQIVNDFQKGDIAEGYSVSREKKESFPLTVTSAQKNPTAFYLCASSGGPVDYNEQFFGPGTRLTVL.